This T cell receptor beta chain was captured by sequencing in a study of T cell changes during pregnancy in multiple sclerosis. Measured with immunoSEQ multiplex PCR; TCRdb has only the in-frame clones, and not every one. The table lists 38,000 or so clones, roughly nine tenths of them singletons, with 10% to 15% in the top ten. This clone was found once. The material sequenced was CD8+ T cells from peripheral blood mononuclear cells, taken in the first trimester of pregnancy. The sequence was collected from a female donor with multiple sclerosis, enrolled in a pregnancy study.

The CDR3 spells CASSRRGGRGGSYEQYF. The CDR3 DNA reads as TGTGCCAGCAGCCGCCGCGGGGGGCGGGGAGGGTCCTACGAGCAGTACTTC. The V call is TRBV7-6, the J call TRBJ2-7; 8 nucleotides align to TRBD2. The CDR3 is 17 residues long. The V gene end was trimmed by 5 bases and the J gene end by 1 base; junction bases not matched to a gene: 13. Germline CDR1 SGHVS, CDR2 FNYEAQ.